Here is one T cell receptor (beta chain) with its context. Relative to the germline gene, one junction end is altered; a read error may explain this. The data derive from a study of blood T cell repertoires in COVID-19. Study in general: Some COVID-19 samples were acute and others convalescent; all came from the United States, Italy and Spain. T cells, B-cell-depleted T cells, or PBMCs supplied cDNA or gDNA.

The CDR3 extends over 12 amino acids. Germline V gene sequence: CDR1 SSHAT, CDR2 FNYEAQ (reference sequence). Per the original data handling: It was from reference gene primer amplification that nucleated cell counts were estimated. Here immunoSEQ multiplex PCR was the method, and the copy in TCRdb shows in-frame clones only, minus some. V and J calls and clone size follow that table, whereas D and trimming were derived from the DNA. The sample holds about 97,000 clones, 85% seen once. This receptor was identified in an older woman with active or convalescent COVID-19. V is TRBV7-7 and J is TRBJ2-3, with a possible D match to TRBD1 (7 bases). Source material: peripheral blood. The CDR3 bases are TGTGCTAGCAGCCCAGGGGGGGATACGCAGTATTTT. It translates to CASSPGGDTQYF.